This TCR beta chain came from a study of shared clonotypes between healthy human individuals. Only in-frame clones appear in the TCRdb table, and some are missing; sequencing was by immunoSEQ multiplex PCR. The table lists 2,100,000 or so clones, roughly 95% of them singletons. Germline lookup yields CDR1 SGHRS and CDR2 YFSETQ. V was pared by 0 bases and J by 2 bases, with 5 bases of the junction left unmatched. This CDR3 spans 15 amino acids. To note about this clone: The antigen is unknown. Other DNA sequences within the sample encode an identical CDR3.

Regarding the study as a whole: There were few donors, and this limited the genetic and exposure-history diversity represented.

Sequencing used naive CD4+ T cells sorted from blood. Subset denoted: CD45RA+ positively selected. The gene calls are TRBV5-1 and TRBJ2-7, with 7 bases that match TRBD2. This TCR was sampled from a young man in good health. The CDR3 here is CASSLGASGAYEQYF. CDR3 bases: TGCGCCAGCAGCTTGGGCGCTAGCGGAGCCTACGAGCAGTACTTC.